The sequence of this T cell receptor beta chain was determined in a study of blood T cell repertoires in COVID-19. Study overall: Acute and convalescent COVID-19 specimens originated in the United States, Italy and Spain. PBMCs, B-cell-depleted T cells, or T cells provided the cDNA or gDNA that made up the material.

From germline, CDR1 is SGHDT and CDR2 YYEEEE. This CDR3 spans 12 amino acids. V was shortened by 4 bases and J by 4 bases, with 8 bases between the two germline ends. Study processing details: Researchers report that nucleated cell counts were estimated from reference gene primer amplification. Sequencing used immunoSEQ multiplex PCR; TCRdb keeps in-frame clones, though not all of them. That table gives V, J and clone size, and the DNA gave D and trimming. The repertoire holds approximately 170,000 clones, with less than 85% as singletons. The sequence derives from a woman at least 80 years old with active or convalescent COVID-19. The sequencing sample was made of peripheral blood. The chain carries TRBV5-6 and TRBJ1-1; no reliable D call. The CDR3 sequence is CASSTTLTEAFF. CDR3 bases: TGTGCCAGCAGCACCACTCTCACTGAAGCTTTCTTT.